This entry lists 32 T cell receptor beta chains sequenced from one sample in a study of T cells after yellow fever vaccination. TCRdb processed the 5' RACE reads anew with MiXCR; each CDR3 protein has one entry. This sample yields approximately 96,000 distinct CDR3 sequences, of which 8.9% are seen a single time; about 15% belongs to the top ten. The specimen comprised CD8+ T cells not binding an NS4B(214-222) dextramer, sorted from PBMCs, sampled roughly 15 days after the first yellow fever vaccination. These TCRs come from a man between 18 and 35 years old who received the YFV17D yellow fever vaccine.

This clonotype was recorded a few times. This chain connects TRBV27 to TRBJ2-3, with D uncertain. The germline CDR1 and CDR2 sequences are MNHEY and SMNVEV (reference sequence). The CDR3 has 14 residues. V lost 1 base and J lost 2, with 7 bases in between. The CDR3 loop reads CASSLLADTDTQYF. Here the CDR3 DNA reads TGTGCCAGCAGTTTATTGGCAGACACAGATACGCAGTATTTT.

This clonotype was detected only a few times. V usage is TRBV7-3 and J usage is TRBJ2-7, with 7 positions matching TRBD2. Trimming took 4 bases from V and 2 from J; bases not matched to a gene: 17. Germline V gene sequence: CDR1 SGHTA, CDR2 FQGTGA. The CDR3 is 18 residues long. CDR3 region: CASSSPPLWDAGAYEQYV. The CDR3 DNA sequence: TGTGCCAGCAGCTCCCCTCCCCTTTGGGATGCGGGGGCCTACGAGCAGTACGTC.

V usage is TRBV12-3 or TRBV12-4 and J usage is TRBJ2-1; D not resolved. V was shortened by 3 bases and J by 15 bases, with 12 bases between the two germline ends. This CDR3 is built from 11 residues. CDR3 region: CASSFGEVGFF. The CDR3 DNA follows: TGTGCCAGCAGTTTTGGAGAAGTGGGGTTCTTC.

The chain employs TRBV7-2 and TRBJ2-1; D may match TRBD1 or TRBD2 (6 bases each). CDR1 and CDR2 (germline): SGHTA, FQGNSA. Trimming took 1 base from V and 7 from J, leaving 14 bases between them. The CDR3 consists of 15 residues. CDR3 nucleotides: TGTGCCAGCAGCTTAGAACGGGGGCTAGGGAATGAGCAGTTCTTC. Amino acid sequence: CASSLERGLGNEQFF.

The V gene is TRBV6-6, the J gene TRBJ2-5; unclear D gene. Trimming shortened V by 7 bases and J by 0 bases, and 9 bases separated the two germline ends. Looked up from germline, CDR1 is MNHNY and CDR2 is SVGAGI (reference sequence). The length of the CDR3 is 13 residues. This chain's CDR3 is CASKESYQETQYF. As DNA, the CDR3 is TGTGCCAGCAAGGAGAGTTACCAAGAGACCCAGTACTTC.

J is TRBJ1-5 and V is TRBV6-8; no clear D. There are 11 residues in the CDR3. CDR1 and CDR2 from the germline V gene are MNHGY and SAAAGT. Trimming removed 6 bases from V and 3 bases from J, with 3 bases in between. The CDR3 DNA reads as TGTGCCAGCAGCCCCAATCAGCCCCAGCATTTT. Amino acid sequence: CASSPNQPQHF.

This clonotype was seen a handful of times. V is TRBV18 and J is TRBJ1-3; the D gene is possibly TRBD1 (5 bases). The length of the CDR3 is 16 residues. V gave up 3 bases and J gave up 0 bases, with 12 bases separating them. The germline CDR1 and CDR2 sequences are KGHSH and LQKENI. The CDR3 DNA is TGTGCCAGCTCACCGGTCGGGGGTGCCTCTGGAAACACCATATATTTT. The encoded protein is CASSPVGGASGNTIYF.

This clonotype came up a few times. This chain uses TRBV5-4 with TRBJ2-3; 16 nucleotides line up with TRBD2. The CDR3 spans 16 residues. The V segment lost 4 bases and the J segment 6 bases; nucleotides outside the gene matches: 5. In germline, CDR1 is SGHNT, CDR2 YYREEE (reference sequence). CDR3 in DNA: TGTGCCAGCAGCCCGGGACTAGCGGGGGGGCTTGATACGCAGTATTTT. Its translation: CASSPGLAGGLDTQYF.

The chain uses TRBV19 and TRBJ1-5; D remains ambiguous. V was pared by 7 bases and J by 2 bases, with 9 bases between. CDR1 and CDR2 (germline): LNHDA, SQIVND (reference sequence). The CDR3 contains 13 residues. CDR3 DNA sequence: TGTGCCAGTACCTCCGGGGGCAATCAGCCCCAGCATTTT. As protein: CASTSGGNQPQHF.

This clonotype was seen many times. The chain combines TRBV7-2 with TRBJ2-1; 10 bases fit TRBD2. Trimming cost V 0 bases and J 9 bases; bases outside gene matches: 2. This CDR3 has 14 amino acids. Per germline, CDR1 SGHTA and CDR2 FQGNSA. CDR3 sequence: CASSLATSGIEQFF. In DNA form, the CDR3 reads TGTGCCAGCAGCTTAGCCACTAGCGGGATTGAGCAGTTCTTC.

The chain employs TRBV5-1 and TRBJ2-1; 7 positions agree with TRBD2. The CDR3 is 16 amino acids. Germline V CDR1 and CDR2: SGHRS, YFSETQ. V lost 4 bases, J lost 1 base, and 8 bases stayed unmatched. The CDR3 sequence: CASSARGLESYNEQFF. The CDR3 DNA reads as TGCGCCAGCAGCGCCCGCGGACTAGAATCCTACAATGAGCAGTTCTTC.

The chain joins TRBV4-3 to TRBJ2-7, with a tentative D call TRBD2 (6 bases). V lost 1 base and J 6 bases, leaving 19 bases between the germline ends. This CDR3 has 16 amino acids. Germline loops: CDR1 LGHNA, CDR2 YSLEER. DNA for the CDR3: TGCGCCAGCAGCCAAGGAGCGGGCAGCTCTCCGGGCGAGCAGTACTTC. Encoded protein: CASSQGAGSSPGEQYF.

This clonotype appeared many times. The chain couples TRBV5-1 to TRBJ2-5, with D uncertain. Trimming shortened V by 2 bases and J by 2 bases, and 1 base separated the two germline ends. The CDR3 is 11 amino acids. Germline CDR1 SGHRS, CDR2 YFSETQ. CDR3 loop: CASSFQETQYF. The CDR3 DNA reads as TGCGCCAGCAGCTTTCAAGAGACCCAGTACTTC.

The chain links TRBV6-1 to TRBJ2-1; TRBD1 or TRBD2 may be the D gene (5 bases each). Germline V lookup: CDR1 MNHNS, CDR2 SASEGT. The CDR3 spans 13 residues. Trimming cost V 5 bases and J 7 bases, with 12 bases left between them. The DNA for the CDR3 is TGTGCCAGCAGTACCGGGACCCTAAATGAGCAGTTCTTC. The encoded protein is CASSTGTLNEQFF.

The CDR3 DNA reads TGTGCCAGCAGCCAAGAAAGCTCGGGGGGATTTCAAGAGACCCAGTACTTC. Its translation: CASSQESSGGFQETQYF. The chain carries TRBV3-1 and TRBJ2-5, with 7 bases identical to TRBD2. CDR1 is LGHDT and CDR2 is YNNKEL in the germline V gene (reference sequence). J gave up 2 bases and V 0 bases, and 9 bases lay outside the gene matches. CDR3 length: 17 amino acids.

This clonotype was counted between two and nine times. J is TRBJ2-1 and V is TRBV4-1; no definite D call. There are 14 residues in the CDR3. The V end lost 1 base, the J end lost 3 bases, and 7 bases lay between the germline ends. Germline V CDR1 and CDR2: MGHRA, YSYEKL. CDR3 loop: CASSQADDYNEQFF. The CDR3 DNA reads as TGCGCCAGCAGCCAAGCGGACGACTACAATGAGCAGTTCTTC.

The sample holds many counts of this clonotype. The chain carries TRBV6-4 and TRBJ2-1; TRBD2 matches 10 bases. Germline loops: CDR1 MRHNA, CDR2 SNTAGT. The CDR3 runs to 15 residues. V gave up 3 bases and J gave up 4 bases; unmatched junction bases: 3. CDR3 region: CASSEKAGGYNEQFF. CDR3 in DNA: TGTGCCAGCAGTGAAAAAGCGGGGGGGTACAATGAGCAGTTCTTC.

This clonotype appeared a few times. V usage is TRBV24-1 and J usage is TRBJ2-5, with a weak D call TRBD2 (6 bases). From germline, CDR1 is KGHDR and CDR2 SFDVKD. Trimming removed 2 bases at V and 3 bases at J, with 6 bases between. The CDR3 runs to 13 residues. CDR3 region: CATSDSGEETQYF. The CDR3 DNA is TGTGCCACCAGTGATTCGGGGGAAGAGACCCAGTACTTC.

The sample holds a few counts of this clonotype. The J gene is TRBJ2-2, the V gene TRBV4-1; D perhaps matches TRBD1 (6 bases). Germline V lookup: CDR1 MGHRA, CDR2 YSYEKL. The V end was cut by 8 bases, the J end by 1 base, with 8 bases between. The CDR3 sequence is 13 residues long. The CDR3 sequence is CASGGQNTGELFF. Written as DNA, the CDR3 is TGCGCCAGCGGGGGACAGAACACCGGGGAGCTGTTTTTT.

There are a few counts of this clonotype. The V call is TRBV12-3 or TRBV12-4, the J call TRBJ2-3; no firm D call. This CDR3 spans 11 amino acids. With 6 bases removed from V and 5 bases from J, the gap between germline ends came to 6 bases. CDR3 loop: CASSTRDTQYF. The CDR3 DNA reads TGTGCCAGCAGCACAAGAGATACGCAGTATTTT.

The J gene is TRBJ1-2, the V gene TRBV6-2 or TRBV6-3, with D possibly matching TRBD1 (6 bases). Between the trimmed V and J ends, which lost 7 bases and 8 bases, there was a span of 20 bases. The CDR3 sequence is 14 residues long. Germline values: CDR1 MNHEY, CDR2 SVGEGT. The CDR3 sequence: CASKATGTRDGYTF. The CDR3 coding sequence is TGTGCCAGCAAGGCGACAGGAACGCGGGACGGCTACACCTTC.

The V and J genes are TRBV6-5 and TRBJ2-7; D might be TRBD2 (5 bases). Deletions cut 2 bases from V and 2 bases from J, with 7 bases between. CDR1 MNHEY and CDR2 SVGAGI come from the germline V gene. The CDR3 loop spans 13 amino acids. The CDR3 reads CASSYGGTYEQYF. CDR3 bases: TGTGCCAGCAGTTACGGAGGTACCTACGAGCAGTACTTC.

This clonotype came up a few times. The CDR3 DNA is TGTGCCAGCAGTTATGGACAGGCCAAGGAGACCCAGTACTTC. Translated: CASSYGQAKETQYF. The chain carries TRBV6-7 and TRBJ2-5, with 7 bases identical to TRBD1. TRBV6-7 counts as an open reading frame of uncertain function. V lost 3 bases, J lost 5 bases, and 6 bases stayed unmatched. The CDR3 runs 14 residues.

The CDR3 region is CASSQELGAAYGYTF. DNA of the CDR3: TGTGCCAGCAGCCAAGAACTAGGCGCCGCCTATGGCTACACCTTC. This rearrangement joins TRBV14 to TRBJ1-2; no clear D gene. From germline, CDR1 is SGHDN and CDR2 FVKESK. The V and J ends lost 0 bases and 4 bases respectively, with 12 bases between them. The length of the CDR3 is 15 residues.

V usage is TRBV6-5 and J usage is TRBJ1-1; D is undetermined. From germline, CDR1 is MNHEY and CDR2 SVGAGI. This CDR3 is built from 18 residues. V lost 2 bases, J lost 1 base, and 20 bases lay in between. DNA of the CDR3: TGTGCCAGCAGTTACCCTCTCATCAGGTATGAGGAGAACACTGAAGCTTTCTTT. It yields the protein CASSYPLIRYEENTEAFF.

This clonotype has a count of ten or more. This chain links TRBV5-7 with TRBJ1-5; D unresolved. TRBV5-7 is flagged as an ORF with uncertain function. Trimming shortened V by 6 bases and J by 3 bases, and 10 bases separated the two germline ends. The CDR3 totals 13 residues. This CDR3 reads CASNIGVNQPQHF. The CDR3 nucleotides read TGTGCCAGCAACATCGGGGTCAATCAGCCCCAGCATTTT.

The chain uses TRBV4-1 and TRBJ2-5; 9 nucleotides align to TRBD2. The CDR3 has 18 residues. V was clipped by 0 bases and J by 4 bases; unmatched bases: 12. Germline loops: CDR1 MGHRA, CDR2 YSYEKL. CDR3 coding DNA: TGCGCCAGCAGCCAAGAGACGTATAGCGGGGGCCTGGGAGAGACCCAGTACTTC. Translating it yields CASSQETYSGGLGETQYF.

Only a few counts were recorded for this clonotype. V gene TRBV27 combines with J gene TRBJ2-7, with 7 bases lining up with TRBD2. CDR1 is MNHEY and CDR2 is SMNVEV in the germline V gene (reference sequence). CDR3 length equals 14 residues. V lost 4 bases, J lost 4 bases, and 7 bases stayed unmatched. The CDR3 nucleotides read TGTGCCAGCAGTTCAGGTGTGGGGGGGTACGAGCAGTACTTC. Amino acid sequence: CASSSGVGGYEQYF.

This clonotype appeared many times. The CDR3 nucleotides are TGCGCCAGCAGGGATAGCGGGGAGCACGAGCAGTACTTC. Its protein is CASRDSGEHEQYF. The rearrangement joins TRBV5-1 to TRBJ2-7; 8 bases are a match to TRBD2. J lost 5 bases, V lost 5 bases, and 6 bases had no gene match. Germline V gives CDR1 SGHRS, CDR2 YFSETQ. This CDR3 has 13 residues.

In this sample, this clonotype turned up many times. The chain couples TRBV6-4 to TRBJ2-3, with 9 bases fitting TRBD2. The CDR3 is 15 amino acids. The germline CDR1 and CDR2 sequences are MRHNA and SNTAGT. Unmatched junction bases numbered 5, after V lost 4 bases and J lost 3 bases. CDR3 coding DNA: TGTGCCAGCAGTGCCCTAGCGGGGAGGACAGATACGCAGTATTTT. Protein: CASSALAGRTDTQYF.

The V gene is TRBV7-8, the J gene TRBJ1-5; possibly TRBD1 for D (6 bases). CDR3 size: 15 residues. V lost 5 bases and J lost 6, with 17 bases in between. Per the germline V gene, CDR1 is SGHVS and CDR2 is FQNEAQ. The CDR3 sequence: CASSPQQGMGQPQHF. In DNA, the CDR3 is TGTGCCAGCAGCCCCCAGCAGGGGATGGGTCAGCCCCAGCATTTT.

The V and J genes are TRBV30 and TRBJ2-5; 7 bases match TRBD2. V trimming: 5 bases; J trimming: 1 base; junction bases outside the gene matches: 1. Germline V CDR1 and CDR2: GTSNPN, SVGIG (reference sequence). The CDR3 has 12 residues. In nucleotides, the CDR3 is TGTGCCTGGGAGCGGGGCCAAGAGACCCAGTACTTC. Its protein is CAWERGQETQYF. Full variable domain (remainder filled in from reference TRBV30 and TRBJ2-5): SQTIHQWPATLVQPVGSPLSLECTVEGTSNPNLYWYRQAAGRGLQLLFYSVGIGQISSEVPQNLSASRPQDRQFILSSKKLLLSDSGFYLCAWERGQETQYFGPGTRLLVL.